This record covers a single T cell receptor beta chain. As yet, its antigen is unknown. The sample belongs to a study of cytomegalovirus exposure and HLA in healthy donors. Researchers ran the PCR with 60 Vbeta and 13 Jbeta primers. TCRdb's table, derived via immunoSEQ multiplex PCR, lists solely in-frame clones and lacks some. The top ten hold approximately 3.6% of the sample, which has roughly 99,000 clones, just under 80% seen once. The V and J ends lost 2 bases and 4 bases, in that order; junction bases with no gene match: 8. From germline, CDR1 is SGHTA and CDR2 FQGTGA. There are 16 residues in the CDR3. General study points: TCR beta sequences reportedly predicted most subjects' HLA-A and HLA-B alleles accurately.

Participants comprised healthy donors of bone marrow. The TCR sequence derives from a middle-aged woman in good health and CMV-seronegative. This sequence joins TRBV7-3 and TRBJ2-3; 8 bases fit TRBD2. Sequencing was done on a sample of PBMCs. This chain's CDR3 is CASSLRPSGGSDTQYF. In DNA form, the CDR3 reads TGTGCCAGCAGCTTACGTCCGTCGGGGGGGTCAGATACGCAGTATTTT.